This T cell receptor beta chain came from a study of blood T cell repertoires in COVID-19. Study as a whole: COVID-19 samples collected from the United States, Italy and Spain covered acute and convalescent phases. Nucleic acid was either cDNA or gDNA, and it came from T cells, B-cell-depleted T cells, or PBMCs.

Germline assignment: CDR1 LNHDA and CDR2 SQIVND (reference sequence). The CDR3 sequence is 15 residues long. Trimming left V 7 bases short and J 0 bases short, with 15 bases between. In the authors' methods: The assay estimated nucleated cells by amplifying reference gene primers. The protocol was immunoSEQ multiplex PCR, while the TCRdb copy is restricted to in-frame clones and leaves out a portion. V and J calls and clone size are as listed in that table; D and trimming were resolved from the DNA. The sample records tens of thousands of clones, about 93% being singletons. This TCR came from an elderly man with acute or convalescent COVID-19. Specimen: peripheral blood. The chain has TRBV19 and TRBJ1-2; D unresolved. The CDR3 DNA reads TGTGCCAGTAAGGCCTCTCGAGCGACTAACTATGGCTACACCTTC. This encodes CASKASRATNYGYTF. Variable domain in full (rest from reference TRBV19 and TRBJ1-2): DGGITQSPKYLFRKEGQNVTLSCEQNLNHDAMYWYRQDPGQGLRLIYYSQIVNDFQKGDIAEGYSVSREKKESFPLTVTSAQKNPTAFYLCASKASRATNYGYTFGSGTRLTVV.